This TCR beta chain was recorded in a study of control samples from healthy donors and cancer patients. Assay: immunoSEQ multiplex PCR; the TCRdb copy retains only in-frame clones and omits some. This sample carries 100,000 to 150,000 clones, around nine tenths of them seen once, and the ten largest clones take around 2.5%. The CDR3 runs to 16 residues. The ends were cut back, 0 bases at V and 4 bases at J, with 14 bases in the middle. Germline CDR1 is SGHRS and CDR2 is YFSETQ. The sequencing input was blood. The J gene is TRBJ1-3, the V gene TRBV5-1; TRBD1 might be the D (6 bases). This clonotype was sampled from a man between 18 and 29 years old in good health. CDR3 bases: TGCGCCAGCAGCTTGGCCCCCGGGGGCGACGGAAACACCATATATTTT. Protein: CASSLAPGGDGNTIYF.